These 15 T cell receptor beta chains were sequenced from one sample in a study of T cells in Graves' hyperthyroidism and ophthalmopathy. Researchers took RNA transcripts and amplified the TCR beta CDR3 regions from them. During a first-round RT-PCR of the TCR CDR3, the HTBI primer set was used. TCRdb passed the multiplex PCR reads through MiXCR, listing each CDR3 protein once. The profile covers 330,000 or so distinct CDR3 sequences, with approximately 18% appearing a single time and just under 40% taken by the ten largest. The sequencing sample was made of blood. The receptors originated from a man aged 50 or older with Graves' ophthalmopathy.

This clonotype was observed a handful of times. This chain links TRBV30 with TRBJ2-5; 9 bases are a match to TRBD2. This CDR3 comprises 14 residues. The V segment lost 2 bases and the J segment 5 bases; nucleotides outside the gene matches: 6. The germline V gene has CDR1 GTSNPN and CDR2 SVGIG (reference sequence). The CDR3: CAWSQGLARETQYF. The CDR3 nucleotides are TGTGCCTGGAGTCAGGGACTAGCAAGGGAGACCCAGTACTTC.

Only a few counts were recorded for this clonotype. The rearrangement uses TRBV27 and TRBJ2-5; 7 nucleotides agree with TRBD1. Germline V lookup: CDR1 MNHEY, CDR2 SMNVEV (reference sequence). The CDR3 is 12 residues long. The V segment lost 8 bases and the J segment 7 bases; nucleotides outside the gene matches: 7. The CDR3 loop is CASWTGSGTQYF. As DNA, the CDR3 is TGTGCCAGCTGGACAGGATCCGGGACCCAGTACTTC.

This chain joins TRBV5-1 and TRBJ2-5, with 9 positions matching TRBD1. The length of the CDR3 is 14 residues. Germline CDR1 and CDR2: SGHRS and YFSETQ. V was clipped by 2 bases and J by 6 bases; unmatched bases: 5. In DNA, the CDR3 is TGCGCCAGCAGCTTTAAAGGGACAGGGCAGACCCAGTACTTC. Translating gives CASSFKGTGQTQYF.

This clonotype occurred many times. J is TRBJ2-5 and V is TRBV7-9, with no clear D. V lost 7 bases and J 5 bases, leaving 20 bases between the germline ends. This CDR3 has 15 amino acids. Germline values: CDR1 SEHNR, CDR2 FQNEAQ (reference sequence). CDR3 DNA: TGTGCCAGCACCCCGTTAATCAGGCCAGTCGAGACCCAGTACTTC. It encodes CASTPLIRPVETQYF.

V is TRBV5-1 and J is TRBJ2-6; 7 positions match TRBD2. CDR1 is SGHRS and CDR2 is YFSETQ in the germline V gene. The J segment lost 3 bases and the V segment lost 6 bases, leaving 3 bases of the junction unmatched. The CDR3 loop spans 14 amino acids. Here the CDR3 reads CASTGGSGANVLTF. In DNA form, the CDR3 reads TGCGCCAGCACCGGGGGGAGTGGGGCCAACGTCCTGACTTTC.

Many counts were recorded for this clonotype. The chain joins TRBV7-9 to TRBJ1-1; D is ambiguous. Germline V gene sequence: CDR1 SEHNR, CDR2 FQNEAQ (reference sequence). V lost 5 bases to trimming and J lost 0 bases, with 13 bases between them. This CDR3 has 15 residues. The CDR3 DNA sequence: TGTGCCAGCAGCCCTATAGGGAGGATGAACACTGAAGCTTTCTTT. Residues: CASSPIGRMNTEAFF. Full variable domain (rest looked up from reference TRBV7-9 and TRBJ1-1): DTGVSQNPRHKITKRGQNVTFRCDPISEHNRLYWYRQTLGQGPEFLTYFQNEAQLEKSRLLSDRFSAERPKGSFSTLEIQRTEQGDSAMYLCASSPIGRMNTEAFFGQGTRLTVV.

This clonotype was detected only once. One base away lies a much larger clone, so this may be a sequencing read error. The CDR3 nucleotides are TGTGCCATCAAATTGGGGGGCGCCGAAGCTTTCTTT. It codes for CAIKLGGAEAFF. The chain recombines TRBV28 with TRBJ1-1; D is possibly TRBD1 (6 bases). V lost 10 bases to trimming and J lost 8 bases, with 17 bases between them. The CDR3 is made up of 12 amino acids. CDR1 MDHEN and CDR2 SYDVKM come from the germline V gene.

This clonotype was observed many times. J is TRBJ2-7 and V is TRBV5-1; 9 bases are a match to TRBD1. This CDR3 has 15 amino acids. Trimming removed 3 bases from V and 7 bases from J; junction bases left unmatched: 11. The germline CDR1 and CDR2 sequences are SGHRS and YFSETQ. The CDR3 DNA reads TGCGCCAGCAGCTGGGGGGACAGGGTAGGCTGGGAGCAGTACTTC. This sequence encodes CASSWGDRVGWEQYF.

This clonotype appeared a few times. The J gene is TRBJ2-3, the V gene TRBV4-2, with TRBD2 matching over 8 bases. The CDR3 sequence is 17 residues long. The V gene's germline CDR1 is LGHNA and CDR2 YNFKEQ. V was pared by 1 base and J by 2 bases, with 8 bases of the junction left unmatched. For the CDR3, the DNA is TGTGCCAGCAGCCAAGTAGGAGCGGGAGAAGTCACAGATACGCAGTATTTT. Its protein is CASSQVGAGEVTDTQYF.

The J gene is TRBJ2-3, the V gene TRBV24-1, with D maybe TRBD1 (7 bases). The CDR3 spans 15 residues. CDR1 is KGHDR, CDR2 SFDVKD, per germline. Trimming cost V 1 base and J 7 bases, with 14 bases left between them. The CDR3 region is CATSDFGQGGYTQYF. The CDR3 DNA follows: TGTGCCACCAGTGATTTCGGGCAGGGGGGTTATACGCAGTATTTT.

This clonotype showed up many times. The CDR3 DNA is TGTGCCAGCAGTTTTGCAGACTGGACCTTTGGAAATGAGCAGTTCTTC. Its translation: CASSFADWTFGNEQFF. The chain couples TRBV27 to TRBJ2-1; no definite D call. Trimming pared 3 bases from V and 7 bases from J, leaving 19 bases between. CDR1 is MNHEY and CDR2 is SMNVEV in the germline V gene (reference sequence). The CDR3 consists of 16 residues.

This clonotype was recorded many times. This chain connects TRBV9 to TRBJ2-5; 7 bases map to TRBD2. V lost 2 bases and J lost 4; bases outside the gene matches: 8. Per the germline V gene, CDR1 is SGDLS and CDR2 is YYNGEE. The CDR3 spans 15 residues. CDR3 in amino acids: CASSVLSRESETQYF. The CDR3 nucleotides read TGTGCCAGCAGCGTCCTCTCGCGGGAGTCAGAGACCCAGTACTTC.

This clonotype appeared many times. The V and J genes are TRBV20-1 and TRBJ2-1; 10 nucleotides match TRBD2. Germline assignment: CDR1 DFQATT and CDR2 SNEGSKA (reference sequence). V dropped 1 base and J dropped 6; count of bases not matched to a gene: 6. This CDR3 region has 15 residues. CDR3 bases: TGCAGTGCTAGAGTGGGCACTAGCGGGACCAATGAGCAGTTCTTC. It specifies CSARVGTSGTNEQFF.

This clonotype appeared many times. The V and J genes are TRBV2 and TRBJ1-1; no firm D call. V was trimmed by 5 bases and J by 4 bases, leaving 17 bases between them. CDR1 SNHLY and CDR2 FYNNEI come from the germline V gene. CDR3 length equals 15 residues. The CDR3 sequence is CASSPQSTHLTEAFF. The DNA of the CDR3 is TGTGCCAGCAGTCCCCAATCTACCCATCTCACTGAAGCTTTCTTT.

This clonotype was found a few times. The CDR3 DNA follows: TGTGCCAGCAGCTTAGGCTGGGATTTAAACACCATATATTTT. Protein: CASSLGWDLNTIYF. The gene calls are TRBV11-2 and TRBJ1-3, with D hard to call. The V end was cut by 1 base, the J end by 6 bases, with 10 bases between. The CDR3 runs to 14 residues. Per the germline V gene, CDR1 is SGHAT and CDR2 is FQNNGV.